These T cell receptor beta chains were read from a single sample in a study of T cells in Graves' hyperthyroidism and ophthalmopathy. TCRdb re-called the multiplex PCR reads with MiXCR, one entry per CDR3 protein. The table has approximately 520,000 distinct CDR3 sequences, around 20% seen once; the top ten hold roughly 29%. The sequenced sample consisted of blood. The receptors originated from a man aged 18 to 29 with Graves' hyperthyroidism. Each CDR3 is given with its conserved first and last residue. A D gene is named only where the DNA matches it firmly. Size is omitted from some rows. Given values are once, few, many or a class for expanded clones.

abundance: many
v_gene: TRBV20-1
d_gene: -
j_gene: TRBJ1-3
CDR3aa: CSARAVGNTIYF
CDR3nt: TGCAGTGCCCGGGCAGTCGGAAACACCATATATTTT

abundance: -
v_gene: TRBV18
d_gene: -
j_gene: TRBJ2-7
CDR3aa: CASSALLRDTSYEQYF
CDR3nt: TGTGCCAGCTCAGCTCTACTCCGGGACACCTCCTACGAGCAGTACTTC

abundance: -
v_gene: TRBV3-1
d_gene: -
j_gene: TRBJ1-6
CDR3aa: CASSQVTRPSPLHF
CDR3nt: TGTGCCAGCAGCCAAGTGACACGCCCCTCACCCCTCCACTTT

abundance: few
v_gene: TRBV9
d_gene: -
j_gene: TRBJ2-5
CDR3aa: CASSSSGAQGTQYF
CDR3nt: TGTGCCAGCAGCTCCTCGGGGGCCCAGGGGACCCAGTACTTC

abundance: once
v_gene: TRBV6-1
d_gene: -
j_gene: TRBJ1-2
CDR3aa: CASRGTAREFLGYTF
CDR3nt: TGTGCCAGCAGGGGAACCGCCAGGGAGTTTTTAGGCTACACCTTC

abundance: -
v_gene: TRBV7-8
d_gene: TRBD1
j_gene: TRBJ2-7
CDR3aa: CASSLASTSGTGFHEQYF
CDR3nt: TGTGCCAGCAGCTTAGCGAGCACCTCCGGGACAGGGTTTCACGAGCAGTACTTC

abundance: -
v_gene: TRBV28
d_gene: TRBD1
j_gene: TRBJ2-5
CDR3aa: CASSLRTGYRETQYF
CDR3nt: TGTGCCAGCAGTTTAAGGACAGGCTACCGGGAGACCCAGTACTTC

abundance: many
v_gene: TRBV6-5
d_gene: -
j_gene: TRBJ1-2
CDR3aa: CASSPRKVTGDYGYTF
CDR3nt: TGTGCCAGCAGTCCCAGGAAGGTTACGGGAGACTATGGCTACACCTTC

abundance: many
v_gene: TRBV28
d_gene: -
j_gene: TRBJ2-5
CDR3aa: CASSLFLGETQETQYF
CDR3nt: TGTGCCAGCAGTTTATTTTTGGGGGAAACCCAAGAGACCCAGTACTTC

abundance: many
v_gene: TRBV19
d_gene: -
j_gene: TRBJ1-5
CDR3aa: CASSTSLRNQPQHF
CDR3nt: TGTGCCAGTAGTACATCGTTGCGAAATCAGCCCCAGCATTTT

abundance: many
v_gene: TRBV12-3/TRBV12-4
d_gene: -
j_gene: TRBJ2-7
CDR3aa: CASSGGGGFGEQYF
CDR3nt: TGTGCCAGCAGTGGAGGTGGAGGCTTTGGCGAGCAGTACTTC

abundance: many
v_gene: TRBV9
d_gene: -
j_gene: TRBJ2-3
CDR3aa: CASSEADTQYF
CDR3nt: TGTGCCAGCAGCGAAGCAGATACGCAGTATTTT

abundance: many
v_gene: TRBV2
d_gene: -
j_gene: TRBJ2-6
CDR3aa: CASGREVGANVLTF
CDR3nt: TGTGCCAGCGGCAGGGAAGTCGGGGCCAACGTCCTGACTTTC

abundance: -
v_gene: TRBV6-1
d_gene: -
j_gene: TRBJ1-5
CDR3aa: CASSTENQPQHF
CDR3nt: TGTGCCAGCAGTACAGAAAATCAGCCCCAGCATTTT

abundance: -
v_gene: TRBV6-2/TRBV6-3
d_gene: -
j_gene: TRBJ1-1
CDR3aa: CASGRGSFFAEAFF
CDR3nt: TGTGCCAGCGGGAGGGGCTCGTTTTTCGCTGAAGCTTTCTTT

abundance: many
v_gene: TRBV7-9
d_gene: -
j_gene: TRBJ1-2
CDR3aa: CASSLAAVITDGYTF
CDR3nt: TGTGCCAGCAGCTTAGCGGCGGTCATTACAGATGGCTACACCTTC

abundance: many
v_gene: TRBV2
d_gene: TRBD1
j_gene: TRBJ1-1
CDR3aa: CASGGTGNTEAFF
CDR3nt: TGTGCCAGCGGCGGGACAGGGAACACTGAAGCTTTCTTT

abundance: many
v_gene: TRBV12-3/TRBV12-4
d_gene: -
j_gene: TRBJ1-6
CDR3aa: CASSFNQAGSPLHF
CDR3nt: TGTGCCAGCAGTTTCAACCAGGCAGGTTCACCCCTCCACTTT